Included here is one T cell receptor beta chain sequence, with context. The antigen it recognizes is unknown. No base quality values were provided; no much bigger clone lies one nucleotide off. Library prep was done by 5' RACE. Instrument used: Illumina HiSeq 2500. A second PCR of about 6 to 12 cycles was run with a J-beta primer mix and a sample-barcoded 5' primer. Each TCR beta cDNA molecule received a unique molecular identifier from a template-switch 5' adaptor carrying 12 random nucleotides. Each sample yielded at least 3 million CDR3-containing paired-end reads. All of the RNA was converted into first-strand cDNA using the Mint cDNA synthesis kit, with a TRBC-specific oligonucleotide serving as the primer. After uracil-DNA glycosylase treatment, a first 18-cycle PCR used universal primers M1SS and BC2_uni_R on all cDNA. Per the source publication's procedure: Each sample was normalized by randomly selecting 1 million high-quality reads, each carrying a distinct molecular identifier. Reads with shared molecular identifiers were discarded instead of being binned into consensus sequences. MiTCR, with a Q25 quality threshold and the strictest error-elimination algorithm, was used for CDR3 identification, clonotype clustering and error correction. A nonparametric unseen species model using Euler transformation provided a lower-bound estimate of total TCR beta diversity. Using fastp trimming at Q25 and MiXCR clonotype assembly, TCRdb reanalyzed the public sequencing data and kept in-frame beta chains. CDR3 protein sequences are deduplicated, and each keeps its most common genes and DNA. TCRdb's processing, not the authors', yielded these V and J calls. The sample profile shows about 670,000 distinct CDR3 sequences; 40% to 65% of them were found once. The biggest ten clones account for about 14% of the sample.

These data originate in a study of blood T cells in healthy people across ages (dated by TCRdb to the mid-2010s). Looking at the study overall: In model experiments, template switching captured about one uniquely barcoded TCR beta cDNA molecule for every two T cells. Two additional independent replicas of 1 million unique cDNA reads from the same blood draw were analyzed for two donors (one aged 18 to 30 and one aged 80 or older). Four age groups were formed from the donors: young (average roughly 15 years), middle-aged (around 40), aged (roughly 56) and long-lived (roughly 81). To track age-related changes in TCR beta repertoire diversity, the study relied on deep sequencing normalized with unique cDNA molecular identifiers. To avoid experimental bias, donors of different ages were randomly spread across the sequencing lanes. Points the paper makes about the study in general: The CMV infection status of donors was not known, potentially confounding age-related changes in expanded clonotypes. Estimates of total diversity from one million sequenced T cells were regarded as lower bounds and underestimates. A strong correlation was found between observed TCR beta diversity and the percentage of naive T cells measured by flow cytometry. Conclusive comparison of naive and antigen-experienced compartments was prevented by the profiling of bulk unsorted PBMCs. Compared with the aged group, the long-lived group had more naive CD4+ T cells, fewer expanded clones and increased TCR diversity, suggesting age selection. Observed TCR beta diversity per million T cells fell roughly linearly with age, and a significant reduction was already apparent by age about 36.

The donors were a few dozen Caucasian individuals from Russia, aged roughly 6 to 90 years, who were systemically healthy. Approximately 10 milliliters of peripheral blood were collected from each donor into EDTA-treated Vacutainer tubes. Ficoll-Paque density-gradient centrifugation was used to isolate PBMCs, with at least 6.5 million per sample. Total RNA, at least 6 micrograms per sample, was extracted from PBMCs with Trizol reagent. The percentages of naive CD45RAhigh/CD27high T cells were determined by flow cytometry on a PBMC aliquot from every donor. CDR1 DFQATT and CDR2 SNEGSKA are derived from the germline V gene (reference sequence). Its CDR3 holds 14 amino acids, cysteine through phenylalanine. The sequence is cut down to CDR3 DNA, 42 bases in frame from base 1.

Material for sequencing was blood. The clonotype was recovered from a woman of 80 years or more in good health. The chain uses TRBV20-1 and TRBJ2-1, with the D gene not confidently named. The J call may be faulty, since TRBJ2-7 better matches the DNA end. The sequenced DNA is TGCAGTGCCCCCTTGGTCAGCTCCTACAATGAGCAGTACTTC. Protein translation: CSAPLVSSYNEQYF.